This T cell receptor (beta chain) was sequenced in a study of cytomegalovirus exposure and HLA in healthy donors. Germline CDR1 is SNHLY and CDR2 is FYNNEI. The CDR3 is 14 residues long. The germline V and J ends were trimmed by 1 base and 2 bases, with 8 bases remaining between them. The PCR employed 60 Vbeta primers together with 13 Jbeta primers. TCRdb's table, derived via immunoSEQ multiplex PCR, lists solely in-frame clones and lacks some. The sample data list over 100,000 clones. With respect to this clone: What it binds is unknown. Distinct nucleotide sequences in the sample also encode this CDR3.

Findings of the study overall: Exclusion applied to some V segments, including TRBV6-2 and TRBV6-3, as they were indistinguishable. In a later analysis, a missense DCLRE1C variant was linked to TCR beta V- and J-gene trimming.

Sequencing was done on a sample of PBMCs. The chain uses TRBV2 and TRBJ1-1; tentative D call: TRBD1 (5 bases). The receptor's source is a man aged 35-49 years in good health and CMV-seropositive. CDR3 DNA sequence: TGTGCCAGCAGTGAAGGTAGGGGAAACACTGAAGCTTTCTTT. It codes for CASSEGRGNTEAFF.